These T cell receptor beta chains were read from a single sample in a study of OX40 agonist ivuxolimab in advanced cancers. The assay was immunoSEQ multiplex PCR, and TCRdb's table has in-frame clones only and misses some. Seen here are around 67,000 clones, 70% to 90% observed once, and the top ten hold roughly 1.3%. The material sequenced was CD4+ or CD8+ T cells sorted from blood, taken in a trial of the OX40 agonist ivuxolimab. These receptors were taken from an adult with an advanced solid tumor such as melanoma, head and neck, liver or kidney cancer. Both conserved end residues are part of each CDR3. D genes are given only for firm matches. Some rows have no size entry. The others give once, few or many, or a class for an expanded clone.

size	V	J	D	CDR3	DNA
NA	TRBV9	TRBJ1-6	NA	CASSEVGIGSPLHF	TGTGCCAGCAGCGAGGTGGGAATCGGTTCACCCCTCCACTTT
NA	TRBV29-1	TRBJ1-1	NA	CSVGQMNTEAFF	TGCAGCGTTGGTCAAATGAACACTGAAGCTTTCTTT
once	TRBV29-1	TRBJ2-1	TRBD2	CSAWTSGRGNEQFF	TGCAGCGCATGGACTAGCGGGAGAGGAAATGAGCAGTTCTTC
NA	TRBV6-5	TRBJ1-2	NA	CASRGSPGLWYGYTF	TGTGCCAGCAGGGGATCCCCAGGCCTGTGGTACGGCTACACCTTC
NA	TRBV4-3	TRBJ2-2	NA	CASSQDANTGELFF	TGCGCCAGCAGCCAAGATGCGAACACCGGGGAGCTGTTTTTT
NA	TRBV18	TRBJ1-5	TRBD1	CASSPGQGNSNQPQHF	TGTGCCAGCTCACCGGGACAGGGGAATAGCAATCAGCCCCAGCATTTT
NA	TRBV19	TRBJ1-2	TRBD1	CASSISGTGANYGYTF	TGTGCCAGTAGTATTTCGGGGACAGGGGCCAACTATGGCTACACCTTC
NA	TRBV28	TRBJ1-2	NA	CASSATEIYGYTF	TGTGCCAGCAGTGCTACAGAAATCTATGGCTACACCTTC
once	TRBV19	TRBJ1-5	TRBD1	CASRTGYNNQPQHF	TGTGCCAGTAGGACAGGGTATAACAATCAGCCCCAGCATTTT
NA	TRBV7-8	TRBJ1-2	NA	CASSLATEIYGYTF	TGTGCCAGCAGCTTAGCGACAGAGATATATGGCTACACCTTC
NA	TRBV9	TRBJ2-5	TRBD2	CASSPLRGGWETQYF	TGTGCCAGCAGCCCCCTGCGGGGGGGCTGGGAGACCCAGTACTTC
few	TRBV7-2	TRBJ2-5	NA	CASSLVTFETQYF	TGTGCCAGCAGCTTAGTGACCTTTGAGACCCAGTACTTC
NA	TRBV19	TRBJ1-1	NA	CASSIPQAGGTEAFF	TGTGCCAGTAGTATACCCCAGGCGGGGGGCACTGAAGCTTTCTTT